The 9 T cell receptor beta chains presented below share a single source sample, sequenced in a study of blood T cells in healthy people across ages. A J-beta primer mix and a sample-barcoded 5' primer were used in a second PCR of about 6 to 12 cycles. Each CDR3 protein gets one entry after TCRdb re-called the 5' RACE reads with MiXCR. The table lists 980,000 or so distinct CDR3 sequences, about 48% of them singletons. The sample was blood. These receptors were taken from a man aged 25 to 40 in good health.

This clonotype occurred a few times. The CDR3 loop is CASSLALAGGLRDTQYF. Written as DNA, the CDR3 is TGTGCCAGCAGCTTAGCACTAGCGGGGGGGTTGCGAGATACGCAGTATTTT. The rearrangement uses TRBV11-2 and TRBJ2-3; 13 nucleotides agree with TRBD2. CDR3 size: 17 residues. The V gene's germline CDR1 is SGHAT and CDR2 FQNNGV. The V gene end was trimmed by 1 base and the J gene end by 5 bases; junction bases not matched to a gene: 6. The entire variable domain, with the rest obtained from reference TRBV11-2 and TRBJ2-3, is as follows: EAGVAQSPRYKIIEKRQSVAFWCNPISGHATLYWYQQILGQGPKLLIQFQNNGVVDDSQLPKDRFSAERLKGVDSTLKIQPAKLEDSAVYLCASSLALAGGLRDTQYFGPGTRLTVL.

The V and J genes are TRBV27 and TRBJ2-7, with TRBD2 matching over 9 bases. V dropped 2 bases and J dropped 5; count of bases not matched to a gene: 7. Germline CDR1 reads MNHEY; CDR2 reads SMNVEV (reference sequence). The CDR3 is 15 residues long. The chain's CDR3 is CASSLGPGTSHEQYF. In DNA form, the CDR3 reads TGTGCCAGCAGTTTAGGGCCGGGGACTAGCCACGAGCAGTACTTC.

This clonotype was detected only once. The V call is TRBV6-1, the J call TRBJ2-7; D unclear. Trimming pared 1 base from V and 3 bases from J, leaving 19 bases between. CDR3 length: 17 residues. Germline CDR1 reads MNHNS; CDR2 reads SASEGT. The CDR3 coding sequence is TGTGCCAGCAGTGAAGTCCGGGTCCTTAAACCGAACTACGAGCAGTACTTC. This sequence encodes CASSEVRVLKPNYEQYF.

V and J are TRBV6-5 and TRBJ1-2; 9 nucleotides agree with TRBD1. CDR3 length: 16 residues. V gave up 1 base and J gave up 8 bases; unmatched junction bases: 11. Germline V gene sequence: CDR1 MNHEY, CDR2 SVGAGI. The CDR3 region has the DNA TGTGCCAGCAGTTACTTGAGGGGACAGGGCTTGGGGGGCTACACCTTC. Translating gives CASSYLRGQGLGGYTF.

This clonotype was counted many times. J is TRBJ2-3 and V is TRBV29-1; TRBD1 is a possible D gene (5 bases). The CDR3 runs 13 residues. Germline CDR1 and CDR2: SQVTM and ANQGSEA. Trimming left V 3 bases short and J 6 bases short, with 13 bases between. For the CDR3, the DNA is TGCAGCGTTGACTACAGATCAGGGGATACGCAGTATTTT. Residues: CSVDYRSGDTQYF.

This rearrangement joins TRBV18 to TRBJ2-3; TRBD2 might be the D (5 bases). Trimming took off 1 base at V and 1 base at J, with 15 bases between the two ends. The CDR3 has 17 residues. In germline, CDR1 is KGHSH, CDR2 LQKENI. The CDR3 DNA sequence: TGTGCCAGCTCACCACGGGCCCCCGGACTCGGCACAGATACGCAGTATTTT. Amino acid sequence: CASSPRAPGLGTDTQYF.

This clonotype was detected only a few times. This chain connects TRBV3-1 to TRBJ2-1, with TRBD1 matching 7 bases. Looked up from germline, CDR1 is LGHDT and CDR2 is YNNKEL (reference sequence). The CDR3 has 15 residues. J gave up 7 bases and V 4 bases, and 10 bases lay outside the gene matches. Here the CDR3 reads CASSPPDSTGNEQFF. CDR3 sequence (DNA): TGTGCCAGCAGCCCGCCGGATTCGACAGGGAATGAGCAGTTCTTC.

This chain links TRBV6-6 with TRBJ2-4; TRBD1 aligns across 8 bases. The CDR3 consists of 13 residues. Losses at the gene ends were 8 bases for V and 7 bases for J; bases not matched to a gene: 7. Germline loops: CDR1 MNHNY, CDR2 SVGAGI (reference sequence). For the CDR3, the DNA is TGTGCCAGCGCTACAGGGGGAAGGAACATTCAGTACTTC. Translation gives CASATGGRNIQYF.

CDR3 nucleotide sequence: TGTGCCAGCAGTCTTCTAGCGGGAGTTCCCAATGAGCAGTTCTTC. It is translated as CASSLLAGVPNEQFF. The chain employs TRBV12-3 or TRBV12-4 and TRBJ2-1; 10 nucleotides agree with TRBD2. This CDR3 region has 15 residues. V lost 5 bases to trimming and J lost 6 bases; unmatched junction nucleotides: 7.